The subject of this entry is one TCR beta chain. This specimen comes from a study of blood T cell repertoires in COVID-19. Study background: COVID-19 samples, acute and convalescent, were from the United States, Italy and Spain. T cells, B-cell-depleted T cells, or PBMCs supplied cDNA or gDNA.

Original processing notes: Scientists estimated how many nucleated cells there were by amplifying reference gene primers. This table comes from immunoSEQ multiplex PCR, and its TCRdb copy is limited to in-frame clones, with some not included. V and J calls and clone size are those listed in that table; D and trimming were worked out from the DNA. The sample carries over 400,000 clones, 80% to 90% recorded once. Germline V gene sequence: CDR1 SGHTA, CDR2 FQGTGA. V lost 5 bases and J 8 bases, leaving 15 bases between the germline ends. The CDR3 consists of 13 residues. The sequenced material came from peripheral blood. The sequence was collected from a human donor in a cohort sampled during active COVID-19. V is TRBV7-3 and J is TRBJ1-1; possible D gene TRBD1, 6 bases. The CDR3 DNA reads TGTGCCAGCAGCCCATCGGGGGGCTTAGAAGCTTTCTTT. Its protein product is CASSPSGGLEAFF.